These 21 T cell receptor beta chains were sequenced from one sample in a study of T cells in localized non-small cell lung cancer. Here immunoSEQ multiplex PCR was the method, and the copy in TCRdb shows in-frame clones only, minus some. In the table there are tens of thousands of clones, approximately 90% of which are singletons. Sequenced material: PBMCs, taken before any cancer treatment. These receptors came from a man between 40 and 70 years old with stage II lung adenocarcinoma.

The chain employs TRBV6-5 and TRBJ2-3; D may be TRBD1 (5 bases). This CDR3 has 14 residues. V was trimmed by 2 bases and J by 3 bases, leaving 9 bases between them. Per germline, CDR1 MNHEY and CDR2 SVGAGI. The CDR3 bases are TGTGCCAGCAGTTACGGACAACTGACAGATACGCAGTATTTT. Protein sequence: CASSYGQLTDTQYF.

The gene calls are TRBV27 and TRBJ2-1; 9 nucleotides align to TRBD2. The J segment lost 0 bases and the V segment lost 6 bases, leaving 0 bases of the junction unmatched. Germline values: CDR1 MNHEY, CDR2 SMNVEV (reference sequence). The CDR3 has 14 residues. CDR3 region: CASRRGGSYNEQFF. CDR3 coding DNA: TGTGCCAGCAGGCGGGGGGGCTCCTACAATGAGCAGTTCTTC.

This clone was detected only once. CDR3 region: CASSLGTEYEQYF. In DNA, the CDR3 is TGCGCCAGCAGCTTGGGGACTGAATACGAGCAGTACTTC. This chain links TRBV5-1 with TRBJ2-7; TRBD2 might be the D (5 bases). Germline CDR1 SGHRS, CDR2 YFSETQ. This CDR3 has 13 amino acids. Between the trimmed V and J ends, which lost 0 bases and 4 bases, there was a span of 8 bases.

This chain connects TRBV27 to TRBJ2-5; possibly TRBD1 for D (6 bases). This CDR3 region has 15 residues. The V end lost 4 bases, the J end lost 6 bases, and 18 bases lay between the germline ends. Germline CDR1 reads MNHEY; CDR2 reads SMNVEV (reference sequence). The CDR3 loop is CASSSSSGVGKTQYF. The CDR3 DNA is TGTGCCAGCAGTTCATCTTCAGGGGTCGGAAAGACCCAGTACTTC.

J is TRBJ1-1 and V is TRBV19; no definite D call. V gave up 3 bases and J gave up 3 bases, with 8 bases separating them. The germline V gene encodes CDR1 LNHDA and CDR2 SQIVND (reference sequence). This CDR3 spans 13 amino acids. For the CDR3, the DNA is TGTGCCAGTAGTATGCCCAGCGACACTGAAGCTTTCTTT. As protein: CASSMPSDTEAFF.

The chain uses TRBV11-1 and TRBJ2-5; D tentatively fits TRBD1 or TRBD2 (5 bases each). Germline assignment: CDR1 SGHAT and CDR2 FQDESV (reference sequence). This CDR3 has 16 amino acids. The V and J ends lost 3 bases and 3 bases respectively, with 17 bases between them. The CDR3 sequence is CASSLSLGTDKETQYF. In nucleotides, the CDR3 is TGTGCCAGCAGCTTGAGTTTGGGGACCGATAAAGAGACCCAGTACTTC.

V gene TRBV13 combines with J gene TRBJ1-5; 8 bases fit TRBD1. Losses at the gene ends were 0 bases for V and 2 bases for J; bases not matched to a gene: 0. Germline V gene sequence: CDR1 PRHDT, CDR2 FYEKMQ (reference sequence). The CDR3 has 15 residues. The CDR3 loop reads CASSLGTGGNQPQHF. CDR3 bases: TGTGCCAGCAGCTTAGGGACAGGGGGCAATCAGCCCCAGCATTTT.

The chain recombines TRBV5-8 with TRBJ2-5; D is undetermined. Trimming removed 0 bases from V and 5 bases from J, with 11 bases in between. Germline V lookup: CDR1 SGHTS, CDR2 YDEGEE. This CDR3 region has 14 residues. The CDR3 region is CASSLGINGETQYF. CDR3 DNA: TGTGCCAGCAGCTTGGGGATCAACGGGGAGACCCAGTACTTC.

About this clone itself: The same CDR3 arises from other DNA sequences in this sample as well. The gene calls are TRBV10-2 and TRBJ1-6; no reliable D call. This CDR3 has 15 amino acids. The germline V gene encodes CDR1 WSHSY and CDR2 SAAADI. The ends were cut back, 6 bases at V and 11 bases at J, with 20 bases in the middle. CDR3 DNA: TGCGCCAGCAGCGAGGGCTTCGGGCGTGCGACACCCCTCCACTTT. Protein product: CASSEGFGRATPLHF.

A word on this clone: Distinct nucleotide sequences in the sample also encode this CDR3. The J gene is TRBJ1-5, the V gene TRBV27; D may be TRBD1 (5 bases). This CDR3 comprises 13 residues. CDR1 and CDR2 (germline): MNHEY, SMNVEV (reference sequence). V lost 2 bases, J lost 5 bases, and 7 bases lay in between. The DNA for the CDR3 is TGTGCCAGCAGTTTAAGGGGAGATCAGCCCCAGCATTTT. Translated, it gives CASSLRGDQPQHF.

The genes are TRBV9 and TRBJ2-1; D perhaps matches TRBD1 (6 bases). Trimming cost V 0 bases and J 9 bases, with 19 bases left between them. The germline V gene encodes CDR1 SGDLS and CDR2 YYNGEE. CDR3 length: 16 amino acids. CDR3 DNA: TGTGCCAGCAGCGTAGTAGTAGGGGGTCCCTCAGCTGAGCAGTTCTTC. Translating gives CASSVVVGGPSAEQFF.

The chain uses TRBV2 and TRBJ2-7, with TRBD2 matching over 7 bases. The CDR3 is made up of 13 amino acids. From germline, CDR1 is SNHLY and CDR2 FYNNEI. V was pared by 8 bases and J by 4 bases, with 8 bases of the junction left unmatched. In DNA form, the CDR3 reads TGTGCCAGCGGGAGGGACTACGGGTACGAGCAGTACTTC. It is translated as CASGRDYGYEQYF.

The chain links TRBV2 to TRBJ1-1; D is uncertain. Between the trimmed V and J ends, which lost 8 bases and 1 base, there was a span of 11 bases. Germline lookup yields CDR1 SNHLY and CDR2 FYNNEI. The CDR3 loop spans 13 amino acids. For the CDR3, the DNA is TGTGCCAGCGGACCAGGACGGAACACTGAAGCTTTCTTT. The encoded protein is CASGPGRNTEAFF.

The rearrangement uses TRBV10-2 and TRBJ1-1; TRBD1 might be the D (6 bases). Trimming shortened V by 6 bases and J by 1 base, and 12 bases separated the two germline ends. CDR1 is WSHSY and CDR2 is SAAADI in the germline V gene. The CDR3 contains 14 residues. The CDR3 sequence: CASREDSWNTEAFF. DNA for the CDR3: TGCGCCAGCAGGGAGGACAGCTGGAACACTGAAGCTTTCTTT.

This chain links TRBV5-8 with TRBJ2-1; the D is unclear. V lost 6 bases to trimming and J lost 10 bases, with 11 bases between them. CDR1 SGHTS and CDR2 YDEGEE come from the germline V gene. This CDR3 contains 11 residues. The CDR3 here is CASTPRREQFF. DNA of the CDR3: TGTGCCAGCACCCCCCGTCGGGAGCAGTTCTTC.

The chain uses TRBV25-1 and TRBJ2-5; 7 nucleotides align to TRBD1. The CDR3 contains 16 residues. CDR1 MGHDK and CDR2 SYGVNS come from the germline V gene. Trimming removed 1 base from V and 0 bases from J; junction bases left unmatched: 5. Here the CDR3 DNA reads TGTGCCAGCAGTGAATGGGGGACAGTCCACCAAGAGACCCAGTACTTC. The encoded protein is CASSEWGTVHQETQYF.

This clone was observed a single time. The CDR3 is CASSIKGGPHEQYF. The CDR3 DNA sequence: TGTGCCAGTAGTATAAAGGGGGGGCCTCACGAGCAGTACTTC. J is TRBJ2-7 and V is TRBV19; D is possibly TRBD2 (7 bases). There are 14 residues in the CDR3. CDR1 is LNHDA and CDR2 is SQIVND in the germline V gene (reference sequence). Trimming took 2 bases from V and 5 from J, leaving 13 bases between them.

The chain recombines TRBV10-3 with TRBJ2-1; D is unresolved. V was trimmed by 8 bases and J by 7 bases, leaving 3 bases between them. CDR1 is ENHRY, CDR2 SYGVKD, per germline. This CDR3 has 9 amino acids. CDR3 residues: CAIGNEQFF. The CDR3 nucleotides read TGTGCCATCGGGAATGAGCAGTTCTTC.

This chain uses TRBV10-3 with TRBJ1-2; TRBD1 aligns across 7 bases. Trimming at V came to 9 bases and at J to 4 bases, leaving 11 bases not matched to a gene. CDR1 ENHRY and CDR2 SYGVKD come from the germline V gene. The CDR3 contains 14 residues. The CDR3 spells CAMGTGTDLYGYTF. The CDR3 DNA is TGTGCCATGGGAACCGGGACAGACCTCTATGGCTACACCTTC.

The chain carries TRBV18 and TRBJ2-3; a weak D match, TRBD2 (6 bases). This CDR3 contains 15 residues. Trimming took off 7 bases at V and 4 bases at J, with 18 bases between the two ends. Germline CDR1 reads KGHSH; CDR2 reads LQKENI. In DNA form, the CDR3 reads TGTGCCAGCTTAAAGGAGGGCGTTGTCGCAGATACGCAGTATTTT. Its translation is CASLKEGVVADTQYF.

This clone was seen a single time. The rearrangement links TRBV5-5 to TRBJ2-7; TRBD2 might be the D (6 bases). The CDR3 sequence is 16 residues long. Germline V gene data show CDR1 as SGHKS and CDR2 as YYEKEE (reference sequence). Trimming cost V 2 bases and J 2 bases, with 17 bases left between them. This chain's CDR3 is CASSLRGGIGTYEQYF. The CDR3 DNA reads as TGTGCCAGCAGCTTAAGGGGCGGGATCGGAACCTACGAGCAGTACTTC.